This record concerns one T cell receptor beta chain sequence. This clone was recorded at least ten times. Its antigen target is currently unknown. Per-base qualities were not stored, and no clone one base away is much larger. These data originate in a study of blood T cell repertoires in COVID-19 (dated by TCRdb to 2020 to 2022). Turning to the overall study: Samples from collaborators originated in the United States, Italy and Spain and spanned both the acute and convalescent phases of COVID-19. The material from the prospective study consisted of cDNA or gDNA derived from T cells, B-cell-depleted T cells, or PBMCs. Subjects who had been exposed to COVID-19, were actively infected with it, or had recovered from it provided the deeply sampled blood TCRbeta repertoires that made up the dataset. The repertoires were made available in a free public database intended to serve as a resource for research on the immune response to SARS-CoV-2. The samples were drawn from two sources: the first 160 participants of the ongoing ImmuneRACE study, and 1,254 subjects contributed by 6 global collaborators. The sample metadata nearly always contained a de-identified subject ID, COVID-19 status, age in years and sex. Where available, HLA class I and class II types were taken from metadata supplied by the sample provider and were not determined by assay-based typing. The investigation overall reported the following: Clinical and demographic metadata were provided uncurated, with the amount varying by source and participant.

TCRbeta CDR3 regions were amplified from genomic DNA using the immunoSEQ Assay, a bias-controlled multiplex PCR. As for how the authors treated the data: The number of nucleated cells in each sample was estimated from the amplification of reference gene primers within the assay. Sequence reads were collapsed and filtered to measure the absolute abundance of every unique TCRbeta CDR3 rearrangement. For each sample, productive Simpson clonality was calculated by taking the square root of Simpson's diversity index across productive rearrangements. TCRdb holds this immuneACCESS table with in-frame rearrangements only. Some clones are missing; in checked studies, unresolved V genes explain under half, and the rest has no known cause. From that table come the V and J calls and clone size; the DNA was used to work out D and trimming. The sample data list tens of thousands of clones, and roughly 80% of these were observed just once. The ten top clones hold less than 6% of the sample.

Per the germline V gene (reference sequence), LGHDT is the CDR1 and YNNKEL is the CDR2. From cysteine to phenylalanine, the CDR3 is 16 amino acids long. Of all the DNA, just the CDR3 is kept, 48 bases in frame from base 1. V has 2 bases trimmed and J has 1 base trimmed; junction bases matching no gene number 7. In Seattle, one collaborating source enrolled patients while the infection was active and tracked those patients longitudinally over the course of disease. The collaborating institutions used their own protocols to collect whole blood in K2EDTA tubes. For TCRbeta analysis, collaborators shipped samples in one of three forms: frozen whole blood, isolated PBMCs, or DNA extracted from either of those sample types.

The specimen was peripheral blood. The TCR was taken from a man older than 75 with COVID-19, enrolled during active disease. The rearrangement joined TRBV3-1 (or the pseudogene TRBV3-2) to TRBJ2-7; 8 bases in the junction line up with TRBD2. The CDR3 amino acid sequence is: CASSQPPSGSSYEQYF. DNA sequence: TGTGCCAGCAGCCAACCACCTAGCGGGTCTTCCTACGAGCAGTACTTC.